The clone carrying this T cell receptor beta chain was detected only a few times. These data originate in a study of cytomegalovirus exposure and HLA in healthy donors. The CDR3 has 17 amino acids. V dropped 1 base and J dropped 0; count of bases not matched to a gene: 6. CDR1 is SGHTA, CDR2 FQGTGA, per germline. Both 60 Vbeta primers and 13 Jbeta primers went into the PCR. Clones were read by immunoSEQ multiplex PCR, and TCRdb kept only the in-frame ones, dropping some. Altogether 180,000 or so clones are present, over 70% being singletons, with the ten largest covering around 3%. This chain connects TRBV7-3 to TRBJ2-1, with 7 bases lining up with TRBD1. The source material was PBMCs. The source is a female donor in good health and CMV-seronegative. CDR3 loop: CASSLRLPGGSYNEQFF. For the CDR3, the DNA is TGTGCCAGCAGCTTAAGATTACCAGGGGGCTCCTACAATGAGCAGTTCTTC.